This T cell receptor (beta chain) was sequenced for a study of T cell repertoires in cytomegalovirus infection. This clonotype was detected a few times. Its antigen is not identified. CDR3 size: 14 residues. Germline-derived CDR1 and CDR2 are MNHGY and SAAAGT. V shed 5 bases and J 3 bases; nucleotides not matched to a gene: 5. TCRdb re-called the reads with MiXCR, one entry per CDR3 protein. The sample holds 300,000 to 450,000 distinct CDR3 sequences; 15% to 20% are singletons and the top ten take roughly 9%. Study-wide findings and caveats: Across the ex vivo response, the dominant clonotypes were HLA-C-restricted CMV-specific TCR beta clonotypes.

The specimen sequenced was PBMCs. This receptor was obtained from a human donor in good health (CMV status not recorded). Some clones in this sample may be carry-over from other donors' samples. The rearrangement uses TRBV6-8 and TRBJ2-7; 9 bases agree with TRBD2. The CDR3 bases are TGTGCCAGCAGTGCTAGCGGGGATTACTACGAGCAGTACTTC. This codes for CASSASGDYYEQYF.